This TCR beta chain was retrieved from a study (dated by TCRdb to the mid-2010s). The table lists this clonotype with a few counts. What antigen it recognizes has not been identified. It has no much larger one-base neighbor in the sample; base qualities were not kept. The germline V gene encodes CDR1 SGHAT and CDR2 FQDESV (reference sequence). V and J lose 7 bases and 3 bases, and a span of 16 bases separates them. The CDR3 spans 15 residues, from the cysteine through the phenylalanine. Kept here is only the CDR3 DNA, which spans 45 bases and is read in frame from base 1. The protocol used for the library was RT-PCR. The instrument given in TCRdb is Illumina MiSeq. Through fastp at Q25 and MiXCR, TCRdb rebuilt clones from the public reads, retaining in-frame beta chains. A single entry per CDR3 protein holds the most common genes and DNA from its merged rows. Counted in this sample were about 680,000 distinct CDR3 sequences; around 14% of them appeared once. In total, the top ten clones hold just over 3.5% of the sample.

This TCR derives from a female donor in good health, serving as a healthy control. The chain joins TRBV11-1 to TRBJ2-1, with the D gene call left open. The sequenced sample was memory CD4+ T cells from blood. The nucleotide sequence reads TGTGCCAGCACCCCTTCAACCACGGACTACAATGAGCAGTTCTTC. Its protein reads: CASTPSTTDYNEQFF.